This T cell receptor beta chain was retrieved from a study of shared clonotypes between healthy human individuals. Study overall: With ages of 18 to 49, the donors were a couple of women and a few men. CD4 naive and CD4 memory each took three plates per donor, while CD8 naive took two and CD8 memory one.

Germline values: CDR1 SGHRS, CDR2 YFSETQ. This CDR3 region has 16 residues. Trimming stripped 0 bases from V and 0 bases from J, with 11 bases between. In the original processing: Junction-only sequences produced by ImmunoSEQ had no quality scores, so filtering differed. Here immunoSEQ multiplex PCR was the method, and the copy in TCRdb shows in-frame clones only, minus some. V, J and clone size derive from that table, while D and trimming were established from the DNA sequence. The top ten hold 1.5% of the sample, which has about 1 million clones, about 75% seen once. The sample taken for sequencing was memory CD4+ T cells sorted from blood. Described subset: CD45RA-negative fraction. This chain links TRBV5-1 with TRBJ2-3; D uncertain. This sequence was found in a man younger than 35 in good health. The CDR3 DNA sequence: TGCGCCAGCAGCTTGGCCACGGCTGCTAGCACAGATACGCAGTATTTT. Translating it yields CASSLATAASTDTQYF.